This TCR beta chain was captured by sequencing in a study of control samples from healthy donors and cancer patients. Per germline, CDR1 MGHRA and CDR2 YSYEKL. The CDR3 loop spans 15 amino acids. V lost 1 base and J lost 5; bases outside the gene matches: 2. The data were produced by immunoSEQ multiplex PCR, yet TCRdb's version contains in-frame clones alone and is incomplete. The sample records around 100,000 clones, 88% being singletons. What was sequenced was blood. The source of this sequence is a woman in her 70s in good health. The chain recombines TRBV4-1 with TRBJ1-6; 7 bases map to TRBD1. This CDR3 is CASSQAGTDNSPLHF. CDR3 sequence (DNA): TGCGCCAGCAGCCAAGCCGGGACAGATAATTCACCCCTCCACTTT.